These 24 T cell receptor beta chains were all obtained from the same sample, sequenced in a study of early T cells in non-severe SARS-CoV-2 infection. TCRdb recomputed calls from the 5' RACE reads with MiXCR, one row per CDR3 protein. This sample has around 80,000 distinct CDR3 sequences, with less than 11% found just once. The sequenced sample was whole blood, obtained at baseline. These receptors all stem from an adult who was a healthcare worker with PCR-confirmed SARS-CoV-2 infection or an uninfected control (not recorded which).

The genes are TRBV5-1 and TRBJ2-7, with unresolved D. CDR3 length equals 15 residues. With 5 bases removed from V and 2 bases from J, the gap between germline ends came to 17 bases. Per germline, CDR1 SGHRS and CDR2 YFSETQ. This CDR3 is CASSVRFRRAYEQYF. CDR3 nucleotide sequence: TGCGCCAGCAGTGTCAGGTTCCGAAGAGCCTACGAGCAGTACTTC.

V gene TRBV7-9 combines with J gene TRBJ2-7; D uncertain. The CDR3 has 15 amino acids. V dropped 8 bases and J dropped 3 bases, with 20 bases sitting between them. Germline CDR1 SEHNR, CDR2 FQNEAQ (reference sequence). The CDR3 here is CASVITERGNYEQYF. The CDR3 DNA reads TGTGCCAGCGTCATTACCGAGAGAGGCAACTACGAGCAGTACTTC.

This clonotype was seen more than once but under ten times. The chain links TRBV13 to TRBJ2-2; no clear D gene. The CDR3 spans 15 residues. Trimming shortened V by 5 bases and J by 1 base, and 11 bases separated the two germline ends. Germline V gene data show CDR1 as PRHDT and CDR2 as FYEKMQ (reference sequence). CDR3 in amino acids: CASSHRPQNTGELFF. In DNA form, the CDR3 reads TGTGCCAGCAGCCACCGGCCCCAGAACACCGGGGAGCTGTTTTTT.

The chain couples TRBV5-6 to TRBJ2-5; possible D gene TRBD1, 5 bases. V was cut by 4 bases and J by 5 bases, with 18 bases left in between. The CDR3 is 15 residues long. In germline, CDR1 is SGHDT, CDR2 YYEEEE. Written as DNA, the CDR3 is TGTGCCAGCAGCGAGACGGCAGGGCGCCAGGAGACCCAGTACTTC. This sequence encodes CASSETAGRQETQYF.

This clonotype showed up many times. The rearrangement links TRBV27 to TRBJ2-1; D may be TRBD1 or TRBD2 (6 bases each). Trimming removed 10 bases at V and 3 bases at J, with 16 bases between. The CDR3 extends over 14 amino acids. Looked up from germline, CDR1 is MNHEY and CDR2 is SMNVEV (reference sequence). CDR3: CATYLGGNYNEQFF. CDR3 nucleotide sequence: TGTGCCACTTACTTAGGGGGGAACTACAATGAGCAGTTCTTC.

CDR3 nucleotides: TGTGCCAGCTGTGAACAGGGATGGCGGGAGTCGCCCTACGAGCAGTACTTC. Translated, it gives CASCEQGWRESPYEQYF. The V gene is TRBV28, the J gene TRBJ2-7, with D maybe TRBD2 (7 bases). The germline gives CDR1 MDHEN, CDR2 SYDVKM. CDR3 length: 17 amino acids. Trimming took 8 bases from V and 2 from J, leaving 25 bases between them. The whole variable domain, filled in from reference TRBV28 and TRBJ2-7, reads DVKVTQSSRYLVKRTGEKVFLECVQDMDHENMFWYRQDPGLGLRLIYFSYDVKMKEKGDIPEGYSVSREKKERFSLILESASTNQTSMYLCASCEQGWRESPYEQYFGPGTRLTVT.

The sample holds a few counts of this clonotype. The CDR3 loop is CASSPMGPYEQYF. The CDR3, as DNA: TGTGCCAGCTCACCAATGGGACCCTACGAGCAGTACTTC. The chain combines TRBV18 with TRBJ2-7; D is perhaps TRBD1 or TRBD2 (5 bases each). V lost 2 bases to trimming and J lost 2 bases, with 7 bases between them. The CDR3 has 13 amino acids. Per germline, CDR1 KGHSH and CDR2 LQKENI.

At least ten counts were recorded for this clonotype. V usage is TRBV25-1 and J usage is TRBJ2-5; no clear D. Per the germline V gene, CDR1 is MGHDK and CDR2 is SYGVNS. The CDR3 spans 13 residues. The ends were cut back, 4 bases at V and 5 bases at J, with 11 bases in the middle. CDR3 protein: CASSVPPMETQYF. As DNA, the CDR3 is TGTGCCAGCAGTGTCCCGCCCATGGAGACCCAGTACTTC.

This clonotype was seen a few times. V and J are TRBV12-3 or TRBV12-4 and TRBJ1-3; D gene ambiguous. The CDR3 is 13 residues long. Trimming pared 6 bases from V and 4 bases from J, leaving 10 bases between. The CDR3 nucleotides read TGTGCCAGCAGGACCGGTGGCGGAAACACCATATATTTT. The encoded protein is CASRTGGGNTIYF.

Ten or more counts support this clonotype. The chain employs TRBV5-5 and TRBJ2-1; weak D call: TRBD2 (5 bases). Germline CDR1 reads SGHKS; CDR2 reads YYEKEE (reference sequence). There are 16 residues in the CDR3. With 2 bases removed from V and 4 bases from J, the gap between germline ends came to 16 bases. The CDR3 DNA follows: TGTGCCAGCAGCTTTATGGAGGACTCTCGTTACAATGAGCAGTTCTTC. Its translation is CASSFMEDSRYNEQFF.

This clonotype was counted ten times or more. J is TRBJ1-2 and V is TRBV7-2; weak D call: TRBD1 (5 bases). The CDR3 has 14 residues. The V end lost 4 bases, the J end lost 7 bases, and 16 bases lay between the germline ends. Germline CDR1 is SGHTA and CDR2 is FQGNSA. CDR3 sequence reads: CASSSRAPNSGYTF. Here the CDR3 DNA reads TGTGCCAGCAGCTCCAGGGCCCCAAATAGTGGCTACACCTTC.

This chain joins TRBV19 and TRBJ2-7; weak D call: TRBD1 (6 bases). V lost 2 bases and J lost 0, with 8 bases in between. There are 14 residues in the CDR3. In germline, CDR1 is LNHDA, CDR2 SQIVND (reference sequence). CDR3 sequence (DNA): TGTGCCAGTAGTATACGGGACAACTCCTACGAGCAGTACTTC. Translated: CASSIRDNSYEQYF.

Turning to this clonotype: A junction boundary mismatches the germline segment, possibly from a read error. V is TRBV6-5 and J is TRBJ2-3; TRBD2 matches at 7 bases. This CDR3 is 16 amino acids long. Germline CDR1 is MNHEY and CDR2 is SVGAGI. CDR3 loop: CASSTGRLDGSDMQYF. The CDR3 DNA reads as TGTGCCAGCAGCACCGGGAGGCTAGATGGGTCAGATATGCAGTATTTT.

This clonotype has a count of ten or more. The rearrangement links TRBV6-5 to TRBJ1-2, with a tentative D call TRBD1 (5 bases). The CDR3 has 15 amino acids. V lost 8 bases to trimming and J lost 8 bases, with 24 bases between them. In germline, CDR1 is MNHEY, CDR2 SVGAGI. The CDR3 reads CASRTAGLGQGGYTF. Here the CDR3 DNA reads TGTGCCAGCCGAACTGCGGGTCTCGGTCAGGGAGGCTACACCTTC.

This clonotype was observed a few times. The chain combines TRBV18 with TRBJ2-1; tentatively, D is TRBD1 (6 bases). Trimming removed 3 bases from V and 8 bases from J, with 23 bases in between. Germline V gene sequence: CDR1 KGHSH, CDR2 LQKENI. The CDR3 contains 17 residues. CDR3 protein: CASSPFSGTSMRDEQFF. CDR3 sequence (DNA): TGTGCCAGCTCACCCTTTTCCGGGACATCCATGAGGGATGAGCAGTTCTTC.

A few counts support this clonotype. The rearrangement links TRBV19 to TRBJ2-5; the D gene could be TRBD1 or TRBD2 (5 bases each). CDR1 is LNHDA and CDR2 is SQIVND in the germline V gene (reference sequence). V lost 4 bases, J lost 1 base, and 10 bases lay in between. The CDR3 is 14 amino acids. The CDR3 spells CASSTGRAQETQYF. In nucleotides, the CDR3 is TGTGCCAGTAGTACGGGACGGGCCCAAGAGACCCAGTACTTC.

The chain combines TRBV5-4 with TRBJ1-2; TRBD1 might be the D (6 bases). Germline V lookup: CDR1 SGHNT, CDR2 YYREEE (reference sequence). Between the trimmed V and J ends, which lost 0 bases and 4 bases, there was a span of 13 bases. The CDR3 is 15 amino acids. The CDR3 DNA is TGTGCCAGCAGCTTGGCCCGACAGGACGGCTATGGCTACACCTTC. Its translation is CASSLARQDGYGYTF.

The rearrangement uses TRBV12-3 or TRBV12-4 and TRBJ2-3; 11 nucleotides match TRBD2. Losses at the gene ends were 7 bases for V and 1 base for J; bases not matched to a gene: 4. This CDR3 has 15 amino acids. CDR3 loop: CASNLAGGRTDTQYF. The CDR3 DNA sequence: TGTGCCAGCAATCTAGCGGGAGGACGCACAGATACGCAGTATTTT.

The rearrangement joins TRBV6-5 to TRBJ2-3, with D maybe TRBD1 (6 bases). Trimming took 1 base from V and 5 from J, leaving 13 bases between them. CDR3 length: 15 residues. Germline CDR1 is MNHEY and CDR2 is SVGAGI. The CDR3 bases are TGTGCCAGCAGTTACTGGGGCAGGGGTGGAGATACGCAGTATTTT. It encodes CASSYWGRGGDTQYF.

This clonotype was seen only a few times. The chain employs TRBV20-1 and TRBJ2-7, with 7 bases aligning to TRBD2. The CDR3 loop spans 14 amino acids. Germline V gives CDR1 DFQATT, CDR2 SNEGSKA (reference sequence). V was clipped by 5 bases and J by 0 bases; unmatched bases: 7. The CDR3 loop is CSAGGGHSSYEQYF. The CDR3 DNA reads TGCAGTGCTGGGGGAGGGCACAGCTCCTACGAGCAGTACTTC.

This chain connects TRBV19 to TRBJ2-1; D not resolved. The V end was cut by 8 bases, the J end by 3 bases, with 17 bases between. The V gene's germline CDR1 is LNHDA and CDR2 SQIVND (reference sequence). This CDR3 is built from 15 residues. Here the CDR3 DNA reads TGTGCCAGTGCCCCCTGGGCGGACCTCTACAATGAGCAGTTCTTC. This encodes CASAPWADLYNEQFF. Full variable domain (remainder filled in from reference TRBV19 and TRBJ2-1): DGGITQSPKYLFRKEGQNVTLSCEQNLNHDAMYWYRQDPGQGLRLIYYSQIVNDFQKGDIAEGYSVSREKKESFPLTVTSAQKNPTAFYLCASAPWADLYNEQFFGPGTRLTVL.

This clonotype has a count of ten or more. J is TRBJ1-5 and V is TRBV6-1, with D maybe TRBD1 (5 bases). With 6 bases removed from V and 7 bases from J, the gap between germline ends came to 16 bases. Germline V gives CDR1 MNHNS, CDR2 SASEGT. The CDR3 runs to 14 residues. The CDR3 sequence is CASSLMGGEQPQHF. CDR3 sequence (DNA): TGTGCCAGCAGCCTCATGGGAGGGGAGCAGCCCCAGCATTTT.

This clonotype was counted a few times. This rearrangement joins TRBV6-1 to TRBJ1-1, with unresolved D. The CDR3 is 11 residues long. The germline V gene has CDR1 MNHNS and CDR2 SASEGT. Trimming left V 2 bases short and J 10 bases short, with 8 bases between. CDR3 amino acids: CASSESPAAFF. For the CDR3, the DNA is TGTGCCAGCAGTGAAAGCCCTGCAGCTTTCTTT.

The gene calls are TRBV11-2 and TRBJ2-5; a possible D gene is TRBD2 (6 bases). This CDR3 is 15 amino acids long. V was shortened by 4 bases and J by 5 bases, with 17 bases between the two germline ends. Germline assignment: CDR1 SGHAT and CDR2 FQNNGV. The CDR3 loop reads CASSSGLSEGETQYF. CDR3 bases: TGTGCCAGCAGCTCGGGACTCTCCGAGGGGGAGACCCAGTACTTC.